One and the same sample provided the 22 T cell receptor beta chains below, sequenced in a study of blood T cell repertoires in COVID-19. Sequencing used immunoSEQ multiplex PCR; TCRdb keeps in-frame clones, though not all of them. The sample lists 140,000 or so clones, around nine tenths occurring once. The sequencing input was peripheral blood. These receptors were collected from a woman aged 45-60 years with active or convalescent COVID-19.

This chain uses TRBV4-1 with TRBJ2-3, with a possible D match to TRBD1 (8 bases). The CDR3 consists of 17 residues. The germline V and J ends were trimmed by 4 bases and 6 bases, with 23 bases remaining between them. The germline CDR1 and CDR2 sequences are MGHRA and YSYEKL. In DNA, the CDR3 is TGCGCCAGCAGCCGGACCTCCACAGGGGGAGGGGGGGATACGCAGTATTTT. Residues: CASSRTSTGGGGDTQYF.

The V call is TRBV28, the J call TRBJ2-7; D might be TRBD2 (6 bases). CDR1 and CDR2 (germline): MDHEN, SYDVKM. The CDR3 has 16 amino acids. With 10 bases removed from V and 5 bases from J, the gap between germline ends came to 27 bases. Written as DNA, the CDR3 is TGTGCCACCTCTTCCGCCTCGGGAGTGGGGCTCCACGAGCAGTACTTC. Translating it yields CATSSASGVGLHEQYF.

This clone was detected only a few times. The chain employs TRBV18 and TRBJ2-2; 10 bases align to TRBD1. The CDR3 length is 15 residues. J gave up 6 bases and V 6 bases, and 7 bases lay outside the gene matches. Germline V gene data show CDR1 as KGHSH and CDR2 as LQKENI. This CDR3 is CASSPLGQGAGELFF. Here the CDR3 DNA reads TGTGCCAGCTCGCCGCTTGGACAGGGGGCCGGGGAGCTGTTTTTT.

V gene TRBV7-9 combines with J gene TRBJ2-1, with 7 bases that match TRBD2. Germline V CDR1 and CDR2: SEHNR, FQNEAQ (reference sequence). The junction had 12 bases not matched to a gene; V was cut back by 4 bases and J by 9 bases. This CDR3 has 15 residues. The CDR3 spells CASSSPGGRKREQFF. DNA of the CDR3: TGTGCCAGCAGCTCGCCTGGCGGGAGAAAACGTGAGCAGTTCTTC.

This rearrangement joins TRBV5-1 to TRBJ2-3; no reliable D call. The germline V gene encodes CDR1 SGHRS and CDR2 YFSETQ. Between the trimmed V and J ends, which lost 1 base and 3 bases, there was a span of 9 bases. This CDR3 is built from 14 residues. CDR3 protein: CASSLNPGTDTQYF. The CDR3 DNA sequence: TGCGCCAGCAGCTTGAATCCGGGTACAGATACGCAGTATTTT. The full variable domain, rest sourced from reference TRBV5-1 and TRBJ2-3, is KAGVTQTPRYLIKTRGQQVTLSCSPISGHRSVSWYQQTPGQGLQFLFEYFSETQRNKGNFPGRFSGRQFSNSRSEMNVSTLELGDSALYLCASSLNPGTDTQYFGPGTRLTVL.

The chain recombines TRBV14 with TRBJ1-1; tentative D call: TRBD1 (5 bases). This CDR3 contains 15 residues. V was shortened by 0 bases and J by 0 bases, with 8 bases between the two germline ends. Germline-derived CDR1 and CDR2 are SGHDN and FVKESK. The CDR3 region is CASSQDSTVNTEAFF. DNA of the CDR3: TGTGCCAGCAGCCAAGATTCGACAGTGAACACTGAAGCTTTCTTT.

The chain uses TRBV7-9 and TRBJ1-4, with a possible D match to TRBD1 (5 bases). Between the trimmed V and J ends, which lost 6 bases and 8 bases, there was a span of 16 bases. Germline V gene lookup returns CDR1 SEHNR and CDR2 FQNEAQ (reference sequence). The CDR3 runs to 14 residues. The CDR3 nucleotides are TGTGCCAGCAGTCGCGGGCAGGGAGGGGAAAAACTGTTTTTT. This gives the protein CASSRGQGGEKLFF.

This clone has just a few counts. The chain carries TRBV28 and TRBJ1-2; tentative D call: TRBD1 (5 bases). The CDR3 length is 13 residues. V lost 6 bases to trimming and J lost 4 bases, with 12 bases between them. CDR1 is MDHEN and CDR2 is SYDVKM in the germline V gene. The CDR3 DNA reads TGTGCCAGCAGCGTGAAGGGGTCCTATGGCTACACCTTC. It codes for CASSVKGSYGYTF.

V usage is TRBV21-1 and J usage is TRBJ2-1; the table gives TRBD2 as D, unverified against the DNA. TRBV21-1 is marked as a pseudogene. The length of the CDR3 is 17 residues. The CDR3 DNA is TGTGCCAGCAGCAAAGAGGCGGTAGCGGGAGGCTACAATGAGCAGTTCTTC. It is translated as CASSKEAVAGGYNEQFF.

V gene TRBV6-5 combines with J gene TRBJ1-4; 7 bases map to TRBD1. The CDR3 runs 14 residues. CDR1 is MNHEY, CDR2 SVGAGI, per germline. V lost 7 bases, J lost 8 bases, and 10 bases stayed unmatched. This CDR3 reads CASILRGIGEKLFF. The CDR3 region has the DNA TGTGCCAGCATTCTCAGGGGGATAGGGGAAAAACTGTTTTTT.

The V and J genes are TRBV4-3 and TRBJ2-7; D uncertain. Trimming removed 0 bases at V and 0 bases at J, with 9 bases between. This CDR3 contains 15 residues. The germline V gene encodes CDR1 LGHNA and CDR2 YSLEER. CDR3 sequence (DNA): TGCGCCAGCAGCCAAGAGGGCCTGGGCTCCTACGAGCAGTACTTC. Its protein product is CASSQEGLGSYEQYF.

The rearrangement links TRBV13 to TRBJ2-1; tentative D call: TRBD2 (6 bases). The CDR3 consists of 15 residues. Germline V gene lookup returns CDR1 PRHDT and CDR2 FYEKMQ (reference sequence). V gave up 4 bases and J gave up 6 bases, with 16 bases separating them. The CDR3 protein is CASSSLRDFVNEQFF. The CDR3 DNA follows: TGTGCCAGCAGCTCCCTCCGGGACTTCGTCAATGAGCAGTTCTTC.

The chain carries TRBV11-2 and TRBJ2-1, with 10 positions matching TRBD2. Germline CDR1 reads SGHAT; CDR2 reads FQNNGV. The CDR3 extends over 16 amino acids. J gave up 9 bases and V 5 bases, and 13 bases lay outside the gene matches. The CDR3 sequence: CASSQLRAGGRVEQFF. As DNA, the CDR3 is TGTGCCAGCAGCCAACTGAGAGCGGGAGGGAGGGTTGAGCAGTTCTTC.

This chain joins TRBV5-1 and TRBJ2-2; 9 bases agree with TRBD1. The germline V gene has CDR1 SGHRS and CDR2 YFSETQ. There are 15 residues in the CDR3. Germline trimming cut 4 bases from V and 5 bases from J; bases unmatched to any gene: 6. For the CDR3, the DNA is TGCGCCAGCAGCCTGGGGACAGGGTTTACCGGGGAGCTGTTTTTT. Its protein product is CASSLGTGFTGELFF.

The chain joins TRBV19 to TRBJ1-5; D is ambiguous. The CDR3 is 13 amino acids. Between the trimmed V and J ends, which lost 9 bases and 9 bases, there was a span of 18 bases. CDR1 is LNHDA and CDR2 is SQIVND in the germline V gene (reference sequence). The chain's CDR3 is CASGKDGIRPQHF. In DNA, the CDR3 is TGTGCCAGCGGAAAGGACGGGATCAGGCCCCAGCATTTT. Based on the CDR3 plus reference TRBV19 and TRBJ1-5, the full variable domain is DGGITQSPKYLFRKEGQNVTLSCEQNLNHDAMYWYRQDPGQGLRLIYYSQIVNDFQKGDIAEGYSVSREKKESFPLTVTSAQKNPTAFYLCASGKDGIRPQHFGDGTRLSIL.

CDR3 in amino acids: CSAGTDYGYTF. The CDR3 DNA reads TGCAGTGCTGGGACAGACTATGGCTACACCTTC. J is TRBJ1-2 and V is TRBV20-1, with 7 bases aligning to TRBD1. CDR1 is DFQATT and CDR2 is SNEGSKA in the germline V gene (reference sequence). Trimming took 5 bases from V and 3 from J; bases not matched to a gene: 0. The CDR3 extends over 11 amino acids.

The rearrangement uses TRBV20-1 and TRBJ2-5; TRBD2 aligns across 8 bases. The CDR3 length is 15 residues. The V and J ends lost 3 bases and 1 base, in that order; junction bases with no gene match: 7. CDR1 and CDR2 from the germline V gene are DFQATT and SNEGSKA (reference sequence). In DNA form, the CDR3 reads TGCAGTGCTAGTCGGGGGGGGACCTCCCAAGAGACCCAGTACTTC. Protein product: CSASRGGTSQETQYF.

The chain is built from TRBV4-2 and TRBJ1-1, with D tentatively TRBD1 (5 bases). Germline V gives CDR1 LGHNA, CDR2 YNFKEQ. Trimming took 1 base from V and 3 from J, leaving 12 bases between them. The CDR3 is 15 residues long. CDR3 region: CASSQVWGGDTEAFF. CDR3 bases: TGTGCCAGCAGCCAAGTTTGGGGGGGTGACACTGAAGCTTTCTTT.

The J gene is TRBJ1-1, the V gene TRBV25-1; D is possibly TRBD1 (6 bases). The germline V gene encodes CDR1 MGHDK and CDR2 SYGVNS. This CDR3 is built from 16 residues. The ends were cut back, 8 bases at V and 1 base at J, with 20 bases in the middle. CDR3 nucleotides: TGTGCCAGCCGTTCCCCACAGACAGGAGGGAACACTGAAGCTTTCTTT. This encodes CASRSPQTGGNTEAFF.

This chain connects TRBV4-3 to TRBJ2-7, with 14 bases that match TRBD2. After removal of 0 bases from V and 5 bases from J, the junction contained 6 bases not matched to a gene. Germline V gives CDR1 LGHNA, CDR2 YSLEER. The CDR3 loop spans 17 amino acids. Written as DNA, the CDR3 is TGCGCCAGCAGCCAAGACCTGACTAGCGGGAGGGCGGACGAGCAGTACTTC. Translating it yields CASSQDLTSGRADEQYF.

CDR3 in DNA: TGTGCCAGCAGCTTATCGACAGGGGTTTATTCGCAGTTCTTC. It translates to CASSLSTGVYSQFF. The genes are TRBV11-2 and TRBJ2-1; TRBD1 agrees at 8 bases. CDR1 and CDR2 (germline): SGHAT, FQNNGV. The CDR3 is made up of 14 amino acids. Trimming at V came to 2 bases and at J to 12 bases, leaving 9 bases not matched to a gene.

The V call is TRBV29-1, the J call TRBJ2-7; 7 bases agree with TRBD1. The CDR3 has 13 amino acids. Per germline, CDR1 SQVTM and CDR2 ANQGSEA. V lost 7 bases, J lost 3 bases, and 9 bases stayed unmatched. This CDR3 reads CSAISGTDYEQYF. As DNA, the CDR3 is TGCAGCGCCATTTCCGGGACAGACTACGAGCAGTACTTC.